This is a list of T cell receptor beta chains from one sample in a study of blood T cell repertoires in COVID-19. Profiled with immunoSEQ multiplex PCR; TCRdb holds only in-frame clones, not every one. The repertoire holds 56,000 or so clones, with 65% to 90% as singletons. The sequencing sample was made of peripheral blood. Receptors originate from a human donor in a cohort sampled during active COVID-19. Each CDR3 is given with its conserved first and last residue. D genes are given only for firm matches. Some rows have no size entry. The others give once, few or many, or a class for an expanded clone.

len	d_gene	j_gene	v_gene	abundance	CDR3nt	CDR3aa
13	TRBD1	TRBJ1-1	TRBV7-3	NA	TGTGCCAGCAGCTCCCAGGGGGGCACTGAAGCTTTCTTT	CASSSQGGTEAFF
14	NA	TRBJ1-3	TRBV29-1	NA	TGCAGCGTCGTGCTACAGGGCTCTGGAAACACCATATATTTT	CSVVLQGSGNTIYF
14	TRBD1	TRBJ2-7	TRBV5-5	NA	TGTGCCAGCAGCTTGACAGGGACAGCCTACGAGCAGTACTTC	CASSLTGTAYEQYF
12	NA	TRBJ1-2	TRBV7-9	NA	TGTGCCAGCAGCTTAGGCGGCCCTGGCTACACCTTC	CASSLGGPGYTF
13	TRBD1	TRBJ1-3	TRBV7-3	NA	TGTGCCAGCAGCCCGGGGCAGGGGGACACCATATATTTT	CASSPGQGDTIYF
14	TRBD1	TRBJ1-1	TRBV18	NA	TGTGCCAGCTCACCCCCAGGGGGCCGAACTGAAGCTTTCTTT	CASSPPGGRTEAFF
14	TRBD1	TRBJ1-2	TRBV24-1	NA	TGTGCCACCAGTGATCCGGACAGGGCCGATGGCTACACCTTC	CATSDPDRADGYTF
11	NA	TRBJ2-1	TRBV20-1	NA	TGCAGTGCCCTTCCGTACAATGAGCAGTTCTTC	CSALPYNEQFF
15	NA	TRBJ2-5	TRBV5-5	NA	TGTGCCAGCAGCTGGCTGACAGGACAACAAGAGACCCAGTACTTC	CASSWLTGQQETQYF
15	NA	TRBJ1-1	TRBV5-4	NA	TGTGCCAGCAGTTTACGGCTGGCGGATAACACTGAAGCTTTCTTT	CASSLRLADNTEAFF
16	TRBD1	TRBJ2-3	TRBV9	few	TGTGCCAGCAGCGTAGCAACAGGGGGCTCGATGGATACGCAGTATTTT	CASSVATGGSMDTQYF
13	TRBD1	TRBJ2-1	TRBV7-9	NA	TGTGCCAGCTTGGATAACCCGGGACAGGAGCAGTTCTTC	CASLDNPGQEQFF
14	NA	TRBJ1-2	TRBV5-1	NA	TGCGCCAGCAGCTTGGTGGGACTGGGGTATGGCTACACCTTC	CASSLVGLGYGYTF
15	TRBD1	TRBJ2-1	TRBV6-5	NA	TGTGCCAGCAGACGAAGGGGGACAGGGTCCAATGAGCAGTTCTTC	CASRRRGTGSNEQFF
16	NA	TRBJ2-3	TRBV28	few	TGTGCCAGCAGTTTATTCTCCGACAGAGTCACAGATACGCAGTATTTT	CASSLFSDRVTDTQYF
17	TRBD2	TRBJ2-7	TRBV4-2	NA	TGTGCCAGCACCACCGCACAGACTAGCGGGAAACCCTACGAGCAGTACTTC	CASTTAQTSGKPYEQYF
16	TRBD2	TRBJ2-2	TRBV13	NA	TGTGCCAGCAGCTTAGTACTAGCGGGACGAACCGGGGAGCTGTTTTTT	CASSLVLAGRTGELFF
19	TRBD2	TRBJ2-2	TRBV5-1	NA	TGCGCCAGCAGCTTGGCCGTGCCTAGCGGGGGGACGAACACCGGGGAGCTGTTTTTT	CASSLAVPSGGTNTGELFF
13	NA	TRBJ2-7	TRBV11-2	NA	TGTGCCAGCAGTACGACAGGAGAGTACGAGCAGTACTTC	CASSTTGEYEQYF
15	TRBD1	TRBJ2-1	TRBV11-3	NA	TGTGCCAGCAGCTTAGGGGACAGGGGTTGGGATGAGCAGTTCTTC	CASSLGDRGWDEQFF
13	NA	TRBJ1-1	TRBV12-3/TRBV12-4	NA	TGTGCCAGCAGTTTAACAGGGAAGGCTGAAGCTTTCTTT	CASSLTGKAEAFF
15	TRBD1	TRBJ1-1	TRBV10-3	NA	TGTGCCATCAGTGAGCCCAGGGGGCAGGGGACTGAAGCTTTCTTT	CAISEPRGQGTEAFF
15	NA	TRBJ1-1	TRBV11-2	NA	TGTGCCAGCAGCCCAACACTGGGGACTGATGGTGAAGCTTTCTTT	CASSPTLGTDGEAFF
14	NA	TRBJ2-7	TRBV6-5	NA	TGTGCCAGCAGCAAAGGGGCAGGGTATTACGAGCAGTACTTC	CASSKGAGYYEQYF
16	TRBD1	TRBJ1-2	TRBV7-9	NA	TGTGCCAGCAGCGCCGGGACAGGGGAGAATGATCGAGGCTACACCTTC	CASSAGTGENDRGYTF
14	TRBD1	TRBJ2-3	TRBV5-5	NA	TGTGCCAGCAGCTTCCTGACAGGGCCAGATACGCAGTATTTT	CASSFLTGPDTQYF
16	NA	TRBJ2-3	TRBV5-1	NA	TGCGCCAGCAGCTTTAGAGGACTGACGGGCACAGATACGCAGTATTTT	CASSFRGLTGTDTQYF
14	NA	TRBJ2-7	TRBV24-1	few	TGTGCCACCAGTGAGGGGGCTCCCGGCTACGAGCAGTACTTC	CATSEGAPGYEQYF
14	TRBD1	TRBJ1-2	TRBV19	NA	TGTGCCAGTAGCGAGACAGGGCCGACCTATGGCTACACCTTC	CASSETGPTYGYTF
14	NA	TRBJ2-6	TRBV2	NA	TGTGCCAGCATCGAGAGCCCTGGGGCCAACGTCCTGACTTTC	CASIESPGANVLTF
13	TRBD2	TRBJ2-3	TRBV28	NA	TGTGCCAGCAAGAGGGAGGGCACAGATACACAGTATTTT	CASKREGTDTQYF
14	NA	TRBJ1-6	TRBV5-6	few	TGTGCCAGCAGCGTCGTACAGGGTGAATCACCCCTCCACTTT	CASSVVQGESPLHF
18	NA	TRBJ1-3	TRBV18	NA	TGTGCCAGCTCACCATCTGTGGGTAACAGGGTTTCTGGAAACACCATATATTTT	CASSPSVGNRVSGNTIYF
12	NA	TRBJ1-2	TRBV28	NA	TGTGCCAGCAGTTTGGGGGGATATGGCTACACCTTC	CASSLGGYGYTF
17	TRBD2	TRBJ2-2	TRBV3-1/TRBV3-2	NA	TGTGCCAGCAGCCGGGGACTAGCGGGAGTTGGCACCGGGGAGCTGTTTTTT	CASSRGLAGVGTGELFF
15	TRBD1	TRBJ2-2	TRBV7-8	NA	TGTGCCAGCAGCTTACGGGACAGTAACACCGGGGAGCTGTTTTTT	CASSLRDSNTGELFF
15	TRBD1	TRBJ2-5	TRBV9	NA	TGTGCCAGCAGCCCCCAGGGGACAGACCGAGAGACCCAGTACTTC	CASSPQGTDRETQYF
14	NA	TRBJ1-6	TRBV5-1	once	TGCGCCAGCAGCTTGAACGGGGGGGGTTCACCCCTCCACTTT	CASSLNGGGSPLHF
14	NA	TRBJ2-7	TRBV6-5	NA	TGTGCCAGCAGTTTTACGCGTGGCTCCTACGAGCAGTACTTC	CASSFTRGSYEQYF
14	NA	TRBJ1-5	TRBV5-5	NA	TGTGCCAGCAGCCAGGACAGTAACAATCAGCCCCAGCATTTT	CASSQDSNNQPQHF
15	TRBD2	TRBJ2-1	TRBV7-6	NA	TGTGCCAGCAGCTTAGGCGGGAGGACAAACAATGAGCAGTTCTTC	CASSLGGRTNNEQFF
15	NA	TRBJ2-2	TRBV7-9	NA	TGTGCCAGCAGCTTAATATCCGGGAAAATCGGGGAGCTGTTTTTT	CASSLISGKIGELFF